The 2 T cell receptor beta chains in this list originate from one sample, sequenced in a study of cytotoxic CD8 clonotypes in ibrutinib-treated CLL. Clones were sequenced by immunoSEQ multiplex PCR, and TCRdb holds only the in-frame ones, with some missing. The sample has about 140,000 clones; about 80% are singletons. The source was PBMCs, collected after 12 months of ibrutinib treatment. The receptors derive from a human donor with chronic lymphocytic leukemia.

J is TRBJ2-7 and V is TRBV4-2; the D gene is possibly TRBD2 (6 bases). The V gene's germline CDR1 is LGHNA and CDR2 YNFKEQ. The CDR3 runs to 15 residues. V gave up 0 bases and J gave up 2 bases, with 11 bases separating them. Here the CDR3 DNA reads TGTGCCAGCAGCCAAGATCTAGCGCTGACCTACGAGCAGTACTTC. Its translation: CASSQDLALTYEQYF.

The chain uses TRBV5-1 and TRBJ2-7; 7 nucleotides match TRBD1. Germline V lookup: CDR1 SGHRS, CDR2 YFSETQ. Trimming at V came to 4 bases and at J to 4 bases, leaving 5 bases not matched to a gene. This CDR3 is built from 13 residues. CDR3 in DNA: TGCGCCAGCAGCGGGACAGCGGCGTACGAGCAGTACTTC. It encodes CASSGTAAYEQYF. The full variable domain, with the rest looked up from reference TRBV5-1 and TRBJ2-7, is KAGVTQTPRYLIKTRGQQVTLSCSPISGHRSVSWYQQTPGQGLQFLFEYFSETQRNKGNFPGRFSGRQFSNSRSEMNVSTLELGDSALYLCASSGTAAYEQYFGPGTRLTVT.